The 24 T cell receptor beta chains in this list originate from one sample, sequenced in a study of T cell responses to AZD1222 COVID-19 vaccine. Using immunoSEQ multiplex PCR, the repertoire was profiled, and TCRdb retains in-frame clones only, with some absent. The repertoire holds more than 85,000 clones, with roughly nine tenths as singletons. Specimen: peripheral blood, collected 28 days after the second AZD1222 dose. The receptors come from an adult who received the AZD1222 COVID-19 vaccine.

This clone showed up just once. An end of the junction differs from the germline gene, which may be a read error. This chain joins TRBV2 and TRBJ2-6, with D maybe TRBD2 (5 bases). The CDR3 has 14 residues. CDR1 and CDR2 from the germline V gene are SNHLY and FYNNEI. The chain's CDR3 is CACRWGAGANVLTF. DNA of the CDR3: TGTGCCTGCAGGTGGGGAGCTGGGGCCAACGTCCTGACTTTC.

V and J are TRBV28 and TRBJ2-7; 7 bases are shared with TRBD1. CDR3 size: 13 residues. The V gene end was trimmed by 2 bases and the J gene end by 7 bases; junction bases not matched to a gene: 5. Germline CDR1 is MDHEN and CDR2 is SYDVKM. In DNA form, the CDR3 reads TGTGCCAGCAGTTTAGACAGGGTGAAGGAGCAGTACTTC. Translating gives CASSLDRVKEQYF.

The chain recombines TRBV9 with TRBJ2-1, with 8 bases lining up with TRBD1. This CDR3 region has 15 residues. J was trimmed by 7 bases and V by 6 bases; bases with no gene match: 12. The V gene's germline CDR1 is SGDLS and CDR2 YYNGEE. CDR3 in amino acids: CASNSPGGAGNEQFF. The CDR3 nucleotides are TGTGCCAGCAACTCACCAGGGGGCGCGGGGAATGAGCAGTTCTTC.

The rearrangement joins TRBV3-1 (or the pseudogene TRBV3-2) to TRBJ1-1; no definite D call. V lost 0 bases to trimming and J lost 4 bases, with 6 bases between them. The germline V gene has CDR1 LGHDT and CDR2 YNNKEL (reference sequence). The CDR3 is 13 amino acids. The CDR3 loop is CASSQDYGTEAFF. CDR3 nucleotides: TGTGCCAGCAGCCAAGACTACGGCACTGAAGCTTTCTTT.

The chain has TRBV28 and TRBJ2-5, with a weak D call TRBD2 (6 bases). V was cut by 11 bases and J by 3 bases, with 22 bases left in between. The germline CDR1 and CDR2 sequences are MDHEN and SYDVKM. The CDR3 totals 15 residues. This CDR3 is CACQPGGWEKETQYF. Here the CDR3 DNA reads TGTGCCTGTCAACCTGGAGGGTGGGAGAAAGAGACCCAGTACTTC.

The chain carries TRBV30 and TRBJ1-6; no clear D gene. Germline loops: CDR1 GTSNPN, CDR2 SVGIG (reference sequence). The CDR3 has 15 amino acids. V was cut by 4 bases and J by 5 bases, with 15 bases left in between. CDR3 in DNA: TGTGCCTGGACCATGGGCTACCGTGATAATTCACCCCTCCACTTT. Protein product: CAWTMGYRDNSPLHF.

The rearrangement uses TRBV5-5 and TRBJ2-7; TRBD1 matches at 7 bases. This CDR3 is 15 amino acids long. Germline values: CDR1 SGHKS, CDR2 YYEKEE (reference sequence). The V segment lost 5 bases and the J segment 3 bases; nucleotides outside the gene matches: 11. The CDR3 DNA is TGTGCCAGCAGTATTACCTTCACAGGGGTCTACGAGCAGTACTTC. Its translation is CASSITFTGVYEQYF.

V is TRBV6-2 or TRBV6-3 and J is TRBJ1-2; 7 bases map to TRBD1. The CDR3 has 18 amino acids. Per the germline V gene, CDR1 is MNHEY and CDR2 is SVGEGT. With 2 bases clipped from V and 0 bases from J, the junction kept 12 bases outside the gene matches. Here the CDR3 reads CASSYRGRDQGANYGYTF. For the CDR3, the DNA is TGTGCCAGCAGTTACCGAGGGCGTGACCAGGGGGCTAACTATGGCTACACCTTC.

The CDR3 sequence: CASRGENTEAFF. CDR3 sequence (DNA): TGCGCCAGCAGGGGGGAGAACACTGAAGCTTTCTTT. This rearrangement joins TRBV5-1 to TRBJ1-1, with a tentative D call TRBD1 (5 bases). Per germline, CDR1 SGHRS and CDR2 YFSETQ. This CDR3 region has 12 residues. V lost 5 bases to trimming and J lost 1 base, with 6 bases between them. Combining the CDR3 with reference TRBV5-1 and TRBJ1-1 gives the whole variable domain KAGVTQTPRYLIKTRGQQVTLSCSPISGHRSVSWYQQTPGQGLQFLFEYFSETQRNKGNFPGRFSGRQFSNSRSEMNVSTLELGDSALYLCASRGENTEAFFGQGTRLTVV.

The chain links TRBV28 to TRBJ2-7, with 12 bases identical to TRBD1. This CDR3 comprises 15 residues. From germline, CDR1 is MDHEN and CDR2 SYDVKM. Trimming removed 7 bases from V and 3 bases from J; junction bases left unmatched: 7. The CDR3 spells CASIPGTGGIYEQYF. The CDR3 coding sequence is TGTGCCAGCATTCCCGGGACAGGGGGCATCTACGAGCAGTACTTC.

The rearrangement uses TRBV3-1 (or the pseudogene TRBV3-2) and TRBJ1-5; D possibly corresponds to TRBD1 (5 bases). Germline CDR1 LGHDT, CDR2 YNNKEL (reference sequence). The CDR3 contains 15 residues. V was cut by 1 base and J by 5 bases, with 12 bases left in between. Written as DNA, the CDR3 is TGTGCCAGCAGCCAAGGGGGGTTCGGGGATCAGCCCCAGCATTTT. It translates to CASSQGGFGDQPQHF.

V usage is TRBV6-6 and J usage is TRBJ1-5; 8 bases line up with TRBD1. CDR1 is MNHNY, CDR2 SVGAGI, per germline (reference sequence). CDR3 size: 15 residues. V shed 7 bases, J shed 3 bases, and the junction held 8 bases outside the gene matches. CDR3 region: CASTADRVNNQPQHF. The CDR3, as DNA: TGTGCCAGCACCGCGGACAGGGTCAACAATCAGCCCCAGCATTTT.

This clone was seen once. V usage is TRBV7-3 and J usage is TRBJ2-1, with 9 bases matching TRBD1. Germline CDR1 and CDR2: SGHTA and FQGTGA. There are 16 residues in the CDR3. Germline trimming cut 4 bases from V and 1 base from J; bases unmatched to any gene: 5. Written as DNA, the CDR3 is TGTGCCAGCAGCTGGACAGGGGATCCGTCCTACAATGAGCAGTTCTTC. It is translated as CASSWTGDPSYNEQFF.

The chain joins TRBV5-4 to TRBJ2-6, with D tentatively TRBD1 (5 bases). The CDR3 length is 14 residues. Germline V gene lookup returns CDR1 SGHNT and CDR2 YYREEE (reference sequence). The V end lost 6 bases, the J end lost 4 bases, and 11 bases lay between the germline ends. The CDR3, as DNA: TGTGCCAGCACCCAGGGATCCGGGGCCAACGTCCTGACTTTC. Residues: CASTQGSGANVLTF.

In this sample, this clone turned up once. This sequence joins TRBV5-1 and TRBJ1-2, with no clear D. Germline CDR1 SGHRS, CDR2 YFSETQ. The CDR3 contains 14 residues. Trimming left V 0 bases short and J 0 bases short, with 6 bases between. The CDR3 DNA reads TGCGCCAGCAGCTTGGCACAAGCTAACTATGGCTACACCTTC. It yields the protein CASSLAQANYGYTF.

A few counts support this clone. The chain recombines TRBV5-4 with TRBJ1-2, with TRBD1 matching 7 bases. The ends lost 0 bases at V and 5 bases at J; junction bases unmatched: 4. Germline-derived CDR1 and CDR2 are SGHNT and YYREEE (reference sequence). The CDR3 consists of 14 residues. CDR3 residues: CASSLEGDSYGYTF. The CDR3 nucleotides read TGTGCCAGCAGCTTGGAGGGGGACAGTTATGGCTACACCTTC. Supplemented by reference TRBV5-4 and TRBJ1-2, the full variable domain reads ETGVTQSPTHLIKTRGQQVTLRCSSQSGHNTVSWYQQALGQGPQFIFQYYREEENGRGNFPPRFSGLQFPNYSSELNVNALELDDSALYLCASSLEGDSYGYTFGSGTRLTVV.

The CDR3: CASSLAGTREQYF. The CDR3 DNA sequence: TGTGCCAGCAGTTTAGCCGGGACTCGCGAGCAGTACTTC. The chain couples TRBV12-3 or TRBV12-4 to TRBJ2-7; a weak D match, TRBD2 (6 bases). The CDR3 totals 13 residues. V was clipped by 0 bases and J by 6 bases, with 9 bases between them.

The gene calls are TRBV19 and TRBJ2-3; D is possibly TRBD1 (5 bases). V lost 4 bases, J lost 1 base, and 15 bases lay in between. CDR3 length: 16 amino acids. The germline CDR1 and CDR2 sequences are LNHDA and SQIVND (reference sequence). The CDR3 region has the DNA TGTGCCAGTAGTAGGAGACAGTCCAGCGGCACAGATACGCAGTATTTT. This gives the protein CASSRRQSSGTDTQYF.

The chain joins TRBV28 to TRBJ2-4; maybe TRBD1 (6 bases). Per the germline V gene, CDR1 is MDHEN and CDR2 is SYDVKM. The CDR3 contains 14 residues. The CDR3 reads CAGAQGHAKNIQYF. CDR3 DNA sequence: TGTGCAGGGGCACAGGGTCATGCCAAAAACATTCAGTACTTC.

The chain recombines TRBV5-4 with TRBJ2-2; 8 nucleotides line up with TRBD2. The ends lost 4 bases at V and 1 base at J; junction bases unmatched: 9. The CDR3 consists of 17 residues. Germline values: CDR1 SGHNT, CDR2 YYREEE (reference sequence). CDR3 region: CASSLPRSGRNTGELFF. For the CDR3, the DNA is TGTGCCAGCAGCCTTCCGAGGAGCGGGAGGAACACCGGGGAGCTGTTTTTT.

The table lists this clone with a count of one. The rearrangement joins TRBV6-2 or TRBV6-3 to TRBJ1-2; D gene unclear. Germline CDR1 MNHEY, CDR2 SVGEGT. V was shortened by 2 bases and J by 0 bases, with 1 base between the two germline ends. This CDR3 has 12 residues. CDR3 region: CASSYPNYGYTF. The CDR3 region has the DNA TGTGCCAGCAGTTACCCTAACTATGGCTACACCTTC.

This clone came up once. The chain carries TRBV7-2 and TRBJ2-5, with 8 bases matching TRBD2. CDR1 and CDR2 from the germline V gene are SGHTA and FQGNSA. V gave up 8 bases and J gave up 0 bases; unmatched junction bases: 2. There are 13 residues in the CDR3. CDR3: CASRGGNQETQYF. CDR3 coding DNA: TGTGCCAGCCGGGGGGGGAACCAAGAGACCCAGTACTTC.

The chain is built from TRBV27 and TRBJ1-5; maybe TRBD1 (5 bases). V lost 2 bases and J lost 5, with 16 bases in between. CDR3 size: 16 residues. Looked up from germline, CDR1 is MNHEY and CDR2 is SMNVEV (reference sequence). The CDR3: CASSLGQGGNYQPQHF. The DNA for the CDR3 is TGTGCCAGCAGTTTAGGGCAGGGAGGTAATTATCAGCCCCAGCATTTT.

The V and J genes are TRBV7-2 and TRBJ2-4; TRBD1 aligns across 9 bases. The germline V gene has CDR1 SGHTA and CDR2 FQGNSA. This CDR3 has 16 residues. V lost 5 bases to trimming and J lost 0 bases; unmatched junction nucleotides: 5. The CDR3 DNA is TGTGCCAGCAGCCCAGGGACAGGGCTAGCCAAAAACATTCAGTACTTC. This gives the protein CASSPGTGLAKNIQYF.